A single sample gave rise to the 23 T cell receptor beta chains below, sequenced in a study of T cells in localized non-small cell lung cancer. Here immunoSEQ multiplex PCR was the method, and the copy in TCRdb shows in-frame clones only, minus some. This sample has about 2,000 clones, with about a third found just once. The sample here was lung tumor tissue, taken before any cancer treatment. These receptors came from a male donor aged 60 or over with stage II lung adenocarcinoma.

The genes are TRBV19 and TRBJ1-1, with 7 positions matching TRBD1. Germline values: CDR1 LNHDA, CDR2 SQIVND (reference sequence). V was clipped by 3 bases and J by 4 bases; unmatched bases: 11. The CDR3 is 16 residues long. CDR3 sequence reads: CASSIKGGTATTEAFF. CDR3 bases: TGTGCCAGTAGTATTAAAGGTGGGACAGCCACCACTGAAGCTTTCTTT.

The chain is built from TRBV6-8 and TRBJ1-5; TRBD1 might be the D (5 bases). CDR1 and CDR2 from the germline V gene are MNHGY and SAAAGT. The CDR3 has 14 residues. Trimming took 6 bases from V and 1 from J, leaving 10 bases between them. CDR3 protein: CASRRDGSNQPQHF. The DNA for the CDR3 is TGTGCCAGCAGAAGGGACGGAAGCAATCAGCCCCAGCATTTT.

In DNA, the CDR3 is TGTGCCAGCAGTGACCAGGACCAAGAGACCCAGTACTTC. Translating it yields CASSDQDQETQYF. The V gene is TRBV9, the J gene TRBJ2-5, with D unresolved. The CDR3 totals 13 residues. Per germline, CDR1 SGDLS and CDR2 YYNGEE. V was trimmed by 5 bases and J by 0 bases, leaving 8 bases between them.

This clone came up a few times. The CDR3 DNA is TGTGCCAGCAGCCTCCTGGGCGGGGAGCTGTTTTTT. This codes for CASSLLGGELFF. The chain carries TRBV9 and TRBJ2-2; no reliable D call. V was shortened by 4 bases and J by 7 bases, with 8 bases between the two germline ends. This CDR3 spans 12 amino acids. The germline CDR1 and CDR2 sequences are SGDLS and YYNGEE. Supplemented by reference TRBV9 and TRBJ2-2, the full variable domain reads DSGVTQTPKHLITATGQRVTLRCSPRSGDLSVYWYQQSLDQGLQFLIQYYNGEERAKGNILERFSAQQFPDLHSELNLSSLELGDSALYFCASSLLGGELFFGEGSRLTVL.

CDR3 sequence: CASSQQGLNYGYTF. In nucleotides, the CDR3 is TGTGCCAGCAGTCAACAGGGCCTGAACTATGGCTACACCTTC. The chain carries TRBV6-8 and TRBJ1-2; possible D gene TRBD1, 6 bases. Trimming shortened V by 5 bases and J by 2 bases, and 12 bases separated the two germline ends. Germline assignment: CDR1 MNHGY and CDR2 SAAAGT. CDR3 size: 14 residues.

The rearrangement joins TRBV9 to TRBJ1-2; tentative D call: TRBD1 (5 bases). Germline lookup yields CDR1 SGDLS and CDR2 YYNGEE. V lost 5 bases and J 7 bases, leaving 21 bases between the germline ends. CDR3 length: 15 amino acids. The CDR3 protein is CASSLLTGEISGYTF. In DNA form, the CDR3 reads TGTGCCAGCAGTTTGCTCACGGGGGAGATAAGTGGCTACACCTTC.

The rearrangement uses TRBV28 and TRBJ1-1; possible D gene TRBD1, 5 bases. The CDR3 covers 16 residues. From germline, CDR1 is MDHEN and CDR2 SYDVKM. V was shortened by 4 bases and J by 10 bases, with 25 bases between the two germline ends. The CDR3 DNA is TGTGCCAGCAGTTACTCAGTAGGTGTACGGGGGGTTGGAGCTTTCTTT. It translates to CASSYSVGVRGVGAFF.

The chain uses TRBV11-3 and TRBJ2-5, with TRBD1 matching 7 bases. This CDR3 contains 14 residues. Germline-derived CDR1 and CDR2 are SGHNT and YENEEA. The junction had 4 bases not matched to a gene; V was cut back by 5 bases and J by 1 base. This CDR3 is CASSPDRRQETQYF. In DNA, the CDR3 is TGTGCCAGCAGCCCGGACAGGCGCCAAGAGACCCAGTACTTC.

This clone was observed once. The genes are TRBV29-1 and TRBJ1-2; possible D gene TRBD1, 5 bases. This CDR3 comprises 13 residues. Looked up from germline, CDR1 is SQVTM and CDR2 is ANQGSEA. V dropped 3 bases and J dropped 3 bases, with 11 bases sitting between them. The CDR3 DNA follows: TGCAGCGTTGATCGTCAGGGTGACTATGGCTACACCTTC. It specifies CSVDRQGDYGYTF.

This clone has more than one count but fewer than ten. The gene calls are TRBV9 and TRBJ1-5; TRBD1 might be the D (6 bases). The ends were cut back, 5 bases at V and 7 bases at J, with 16 bases in the middle. Germline CDR1 and CDR2: SGDLS and YYNGEE. The CDR3 sequence is 14 residues long. CDR3 region: CASSDGRGSQPQHF. The CDR3 DNA follows: TGTGCCAGCAGTGACGGCAGGGGCAGCCAGCCCCAGCATTTT.

This clone was seen more than once but under ten times. J is TRBJ2-7 and V is TRBV7-6; D might be TRBD1 or TRBD2, each matching 5 bases. CDR1 is SGHVS, CDR2 FNYEAQ, per germline. CDR3 size: 15 residues. Trimming took 2 bases from V and 0 from J, leaving 11 bases between them. The CDR3 sequence is CASSLTGRSSYEQYF. DNA for the CDR3: TGTGCCAGCAGCTTAACGGGACGCAGCTCCTACGAGCAGTACTTC.

This clone was seen a handful of times. This sequence joins TRBV9 and TRBJ2-1, with a possible D match to TRBD1 (6 bases). Trimming took off 2 bases at V and 5 bases at J, with 8 bases between the two ends. From germline, CDR1 is SGDLS and CDR2 YYNGEE. This CDR3 is built from 13 residues. The CDR3 DNA follows: TGTGCCAGCAGCGTGCAGGGGCACAATGAGCAGTTCTTC. Translating it yields CASSVQGHNEQFF.

V gene TRBV6-8 combines with J gene TRBJ2-3; a weak D match, TRBD1 (6 bases). The CDR3 loop spans 13 amino acids. The germline V gene has CDR1 MNHGY and CDR2 SAAAGT. V dropped 5 bases and J dropped 8 bases, with 14 bases sitting between them. This CDR3 is CASSVRTEVTQYF. CDR3 coding DNA: TGTGCCAGCAGTGTCAGGACAGAGGTTACGCAGTATTTT.

In this sample, this clone is medium-sized. V and J are TRBV6-8 and TRBJ1-1; weak D call: TRBD1 (5 bases). From germline, CDR1 is MNHGY and CDR2 SAAAGT. V lost 0 bases to trimming and J lost 3 bases, with 11 bases between them. The length of the CDR3 is 15 residues. The CDR3 spells CASSYSSGADTEAFF. The CDR3 nucleotides are TGTGCCAGCAGTTACTCTTCCGGGGCGGACACTGAAGCTTTCTTT.

The V call is TRBV6-8, the J call TRBJ1-3; TRBD1 might be the D (6 bases). Between the trimmed V and J ends, which lost 7 bases and 0 bases, there was a span of 16 bases. The CDR3 covers 16 residues. CDR1 and CDR2 (germline): MNHGY, SAAAGT. Written as DNA, the CDR3 is TGTGCCAGCAACCGAACAGGACAGCTCTCTGGAAACACCATATATTTT. It specifies CASNRTGQLSGNTIYF.

V is TRBV9 and J is TRBJ2-5; D is undetermined. Trimming took off 5 bases at V and 5 bases at J, with 13 bases between the two ends. CDR3 size: 13 residues. Per germline, CDR1 SGDLS and CDR2 YYNGEE. The CDR3 loop reads CASSGPEAETQYF. DNA of the CDR3: TGTGCCAGCAGTGGGCCCGAAGCGGAGACCCAGTACTTC.

The chain recombines TRBV19 with TRBJ2-7, with 9 nucleotides matching TRBD1. The CDR3 loop spans 16 amino acids. The V and J ends lost 5 bases and 3 bases, in that order; junction bases with no gene match: 11. CDR1 LNHDA and CDR2 SQIVND come from the germline V gene (reference sequence). The CDR3 coding sequence is TGTGCCAGTAGTCTAGGGACAGGGATTTTGGGCTACGAGCAGTACTTC. This gives the protein CASSLGTGILGYEQYF.

In its sample, this clone was seen a few times. V and J are TRBV19 and TRBJ2-3, with TRBD2 matching over 9 bases. The germline V gene has CDR1 LNHDA and CDR2 SQIVND (reference sequence). The CDR3 spans 15 residues. Unmatched junction bases numbered 7, after V lost 3 bases and J lost 6 bases. CDR3 sequence: CASSISGSYTDTQYF. As DNA, the CDR3 is TGTGCCAGTAGTATTAGCGGGAGCTACACGGATACGCAGTATTTT.

This clone was recorded a few times. This sequence joins TRBV2 and TRBJ1-4; D unresolved. Germline V CDR1 and CDR2: SNHLY, FYNNEI. CDR3 size: 13 residues. Trimming left V 6 bases short and J 7 bases short, with 12 bases between. This CDR3 is CASRTGLFEKLFF. CDR3 DNA: TGTGCCAGCAGGACTGGTCTTTTTGAAAAACTGTTTTTT.

V usage is TRBV11-3 and J usage is TRBJ2-7; D remains ambiguous. Trimming stripped 2 bases from V and 2 bases from J, with 10 bases between. The CDR3 is made up of 14 amino acids. Per germline, CDR1 SGHNT and CDR2 YENEEA. CDR3 nucleotides: TGTGCCAGCAGCTTAATGGTGCCAACCTACGAGCAGTACTTC. Translating gives CASSLMVPTYEQYF.

The V and J genes are TRBV18 and TRBJ2-2; D is perhaps TRBD2 (7 bases). The V end was cut by 3 bases, the J end by 6 bases, with 11 bases between. The CDR3 contains 14 residues. CDR1 and CDR2 (germline): KGHSH, LQKENI. The CDR3 DNA sequence: TGTGCCAGCTCACCCCGGGGGGCCGCCGGGGAGCTGTTTTTT. This gives the protein CASSPRGAAGELFF.

The rearrangement joins TRBV11-3 to TRBJ2-7; TRBD1 agrees at 8 bases. V shed 5 bases and J 2 bases; nucleotides not matched to a gene: 5. Germline CDR1 SGHNT, CDR2 YENEEA. The CDR3 loop spans 14 amino acids. The CDR3: CASSQGQGAYEQYF. The CDR3 region has the DNA TGTGCCAGCAGCCAAGGACAGGGAGCCTACGAGCAGTACTTC.

This chain links TRBV4-1 with TRBJ2-3; 7 bases are shared with TRBD1. The trim removed 4 bases at V and 2 bases at J, leaving 9 bases unmatched. Germline lookup yields CDR1 MGHRA and CDR2 YSYEKL. CDR3 length: 16 amino acids. Here the CDR3 reads CASSPLTGAHTDTQYF. In DNA, the CDR3 is TGCGCCAGCAGCCCCCTAACAGGGGCACACACAGATACGCAGTATTTT.